The 22 T cell receptor beta chains below come from one sample, sequenced in a study of CD8 T cells in Susac syndrome. Reverse transcription used about 0.5 to 1 ug RNA and random hexamers. In TCRdb, the immunoSEQ multiplex PCR reads were re-called with MiXCR into one record per CDR3 protein. The table records under 200,000 distinct CDR3 sequences, roughly 94% of them present only once. Sequenced sample: CD4+ T cells from PBMCs. Receptor source: a human donor in good health.

The CDR3 sequence is CSARTGEQPQHF. The CDR3 DNA reads TGCAGTGCTCGTACAGGGGAACAGCCCCAGCATTTT. The chain joins TRBV20-1 to TRBJ1-5; TRBD1 matches at 7 bases. This CDR3 comprises 12 residues. Germline V gene sequence: CDR1 DFQATT, CDR2 SNEGSKA (reference sequence). The V gene end was trimmed by 5 bases and the J gene end by 7 bases; junction bases not matched to a gene: 5.

This rearrangement joins TRBV20-1 to TRBJ2-1; 8 positions match TRBD2. This CDR3 is built from 14 residues. Per germline, CDR1 DFQATT and CDR2 SNEGSKA (reference sequence). J gave up 6 bases and V 3 bases, and 7 bases lay outside the gene matches. CDR3 sequence reads: CSARISGSPNEQFF. The CDR3, as DNA: TGCAGTGCTAGGATCAGCGGGAGCCCCAATGAGCAGTTCTTC.

The rearrangement links TRBV29-1 to TRBJ1-1, with unresolved D. The CDR3 is 13 amino acids. The germline V gene has CDR1 SQVTM and CDR2 ANQGSEA. Trimming left V 5 bases short and J 0 bases short, with 10 bases between. The CDR3, as DNA: TGCAGCGTTCACGCAATCCTGAACACTGAAGCTTTCTTT. This sequence encodes CSVHAILNTEAFF.

The CDR3 DNA follows: TGTGCCAGCAGCCAAGGCGGGATCACAGATACGCAGTATTTT. Its translation: CASSQGGITDTQYF. The genes are TRBV3-1 and TRBJ2-3; a possible D gene is TRBD2 (6 bases). V was clipped by 1 base and J by 2 bases, with 7 bases between them. The CDR3 sequence is 14 residues long. CDR1 and CDR2 from the germline V gene are LGHDT and YNNKEL (reference sequence).

The J gene is TRBJ1-1, the V gene TRBV12-3 or TRBV12-4; TRBD1 agrees at 9 bases. The CDR3 runs to 17 residues. The junction had 15 bases not matched to a gene; V was cut back by 5 bases and J by 5 bases. Here the CDR3 DNA reads TGTGCCAGCAGTCCCCGTCCCGGGACAGGGTGGGTAACTGAAGCTTTCTTT. Translating gives CASSPRPGTGWVTEAFF.

The chain is built from TRBV13 and TRBJ2-7, with TRBD1 matching 7 bases. The CDR3 is made up of 13 amino acids. The trim removed 3 bases at V and 7 bases at J, leaving 6 bases unmatched. In germline, CDR1 is PRHDT, CDR2 FYEKMQ (reference sequence). The CDR3 is CASSFDRDGEQYV. The CDR3, as DNA: TGTGCCAGCAGCTTCGACAGGGATGGGGAGCAGTACGTC.

The rearrangement links TRBV29-1 to TRBJ2-5; 9 bases map to TRBD1. The germline V gene has CDR1 SQVTM and CDR2 ANQGSEA. Unmatched junction bases numbered 5, after V lost 7 bases and J lost 2 bases. This CDR3 comprises 13 residues. The DNA of the CDR3 is TGCAGCGCCCGGGACAGGGTTCAAGAGACCCAGTACTTC. Its protein is CSARDRVQETQYF.

The chain has TRBV30 and TRBJ2-1; no clear D gene. Trimming cost V 4 bases and J 0 bases, with 10 bases left between them. The CDR3 is 14 residues long. Germline V gives CDR1 GTSNPN, CDR2 SVGIG (reference sequence). The CDR3 loop is CAWTARSSYNEQFF. The CDR3 DNA reads as TGTGCCTGGACAGCTAGAAGCTCCTACAATGAGCAGTTCTTC.

The CDR3 region is CSVDADRTEAFF. As DNA, the CDR3 is TGCAGCGTTGACGCGGATAGGACTGAAGCTTTCTTT. The chain links TRBV29-1 to TRBJ1-1; no firm D call. Germline lookup yields CDR1 SQVTM and CDR2 ANQGSEA. There are 12 residues in the CDR3. V shed 3 bases and J shed 5 bases, with 10 bases lying between them.

V is TRBV7-9 and J is TRBJ2-3; 13 positions match TRBD2. CDR1 SEHNR and CDR2 FQNEAQ come from the germline V gene (reference sequence). The CDR3 sequence is 16 residues long. Trimming removed 5 bases from V and 1 base from J; junction bases left unmatched: 3. The CDR3 region has the DNA TGTGCCAGCAGCCGAGGGACTAGCGGGGGCACAGATACGCAGTATTTT. It yields the protein CASSRGTSGGTDTQYF.

This rearrangement joins TRBV29-1 to TRBJ2-3; tentatively, D is TRBD2 (6 bases). The germline CDR1 and CDR2 sequences are SQVTM and ANQGSEA. Trimming took off 0 bases at V and 11 bases at J, with 18 bases between the two ends. The CDR3 contains 14 residues. CDR3 DNA sequence: TGCAGCGTTGAAGATTTCCGCAGGGAGGTAGGGCAGTATTTT. Amino acid sequence: CSVEDFRREVGQYF.

The chain uses TRBV18 and TRBJ2-7; 8 bases align to TRBD2. Trimming removed 6 bases from V and 3 bases from J; junction bases left unmatched: 4. CDR1 is KGHSH, CDR2 LQKENI, per germline. The CDR3 loop spans 13 amino acids. CDR3 sequence reads: CASSPGLDYEQYV. The DNA for the CDR3 is TGTGCCAGCTCGCCGGGACTAGACTACGAGCAGTACGTC.

The J gene is TRBJ2-7, the V gene TRBV5-6, with no clear D. CDR3 length equals 13 residues. The V end was cut by 3 bases, the J end by 0 bases, with 7 bases between. CDR1 and CDR2 from the germline V gene are SGHDT and YYEEEE. CDR3 in amino acids: CASSSFDSYEQYV. CDR3 sequence (DNA): TGTGCCAGCAGCTCGTTCGACTCCTACGAGCAGTACGTC.

The chain employs TRBV15 and TRBJ2-3, with TRBD2 as a possible D gene (5 bases). Per the germline V gene, CDR1 is LNHNV and CDR2 is YYDKDF (reference sequence). V gave up 9 bases and J gave up 2 bases, with 12 bases separating them. There are 13 residues in the CDR3. In nucleotides, the CDR3 is TGTGCCACGCGTCGGGATTACACAGATACGCAGTATTTT. Translation: CATRRDYTDTQYF. Together with reference TRBV15 and TRBJ2-3, the CDR3 gives the full variable domain: DAMVIQNPRYQVTQFGKPVTLSCSQTLNHNVMYWYQQKSSQAPKLLFHYYDKDFNNEADTPDNFQSRRPNTSFCFLDIRSPGLGDTAMYLCATRRDYTDTQYFGPGTRLTVL.

The chain links TRBV20-1 to TRBJ1-5; D not resolved. Germline V gene lookup returns CDR1 DFQATT and CDR2 SNEGSKA (reference sequence). The V end lost 3 bases, the J end lost 4 bases, and 19 bases lay between the germline ends. The CDR3 consists of 16 residues. This chain's CDR3 is CSARELGRGINQPQHF. In DNA, the CDR3 is TGCAGTGCTAGGGAACTCGGACGGGGAATTAATCAGCCCCAGCATTTT.

This chain uses TRBV4-3 with TRBJ2-7, with D unclear. The germline V gene encodes CDR1 LGHNA and CDR2 YSLEER. The CDR3 spans 14 residues. Trimming took 0 bases from V and 1 from J, leaving 7 bases between them. DNA for the CDR3: TGCGCCAGCAGCCAAGACGCCCGGTCCTACGAGCAGTACTTC. Translated: CASSQDARSYEQYF.

The V and J genes are TRBV12-3 or TRBV12-4 and TRBJ1-5; 7 nucleotides match TRBD1. The ends lost 8 bases at V and 5 bases at J; junction bases unmatched: 6. This CDR3 comprises 13 residues. DNA for the CDR3: TGTGCCAGCTCAGGGGGTGAATATCAGCCCCAGCATTTT. Translating gives CASSGGEYQPQHF.

The rearrangement joins TRBV6-2 or TRBV6-3 to TRBJ2-1; D is perhaps TRBD1 or TRBD2 (5 bases each). Germline V gene data show CDR1 as MNHEY and CDR2 as SVGEGT. The length of the CDR3 is 16 residues. V was pared by 5 bases and J by 0 bases, with 14 bases between. Here the CDR3 reads CASSPGTVSSYNEQFF. Here the CDR3 DNA reads TGTGCCAGCAGTCCCGGGACGGTGAGCTCCTACAATGAGCAGTTCTTC.

The V call is TRBV6-2 or TRBV6-3, the J call TRBJ2-7, with a tentative D call TRBD2 (5 bases). Looked up from germline, CDR1 is MNHEY and CDR2 is SVGEGT. CDR3 length equals 13 residues. The V end was cut by 10 bases, the J end by 2 bases, with 15 bases between. The CDR3 DNA follows: TGTGCCACCGAGGGTATGGAGACCTACGAGCAGTACGTC. This codes for CATEGMETYEQYV.

V usage is TRBV29-1 and J usage is TRBJ2-5, with 16 bases that match TRBD2. CDR3 size: 13 residues. Germline V gene sequence: CDR1 SQVTM, CDR2 ANQGSEA. V dropped 7 bases and J dropped 5; count of bases not matched to a gene: 1. The CDR3 DNA reads TGCAGCGCGGGACTAGCGGGAGGGGAGACCCAGTACTTC. Protein sequence: CSAGLAGGETQYF.

This sequence joins TRBV3-1 and TRBJ1-4; D not resolved. The length of the CDR3 is 12 residues. Deletions cut 1 base from V and 6 bases from J, with 3 bases between. Germline CDR1 LGHDT, CDR2 YNNKEL (reference sequence). The CDR3 is CASSQGDEKLFF. DNA for the CDR3: TGTGCCAGCAGCCAAGGGGATGAAAAACTGTTTTTT.

The chain recombines TRBV29-1 with TRBJ1-1; TRBD1 matches at 8 bases. J gave up 3 bases and V 4 bases, and 4 bases lay outside the gene matches. Per germline, CDR1 SQVTM and CDR2 ANQGSEA. The CDR3 sequence is 13 residues long. Here the CDR3 reads CSVALTGDTEAFF. The CDR3 DNA sequence: TGCAGCGTTGCATTGACAGGGGACACTGAAGCTTTCTTT.